This T cell receptor beta chain emerged from a study of blood T cells in healthy people across ages. Deletions cut 0 bases from V and 4 bases from J, with 9 bases between. The CDR3 loop spans 13 amino acids. Germline assignment: CDR1 SQVTM and CDR2 ANQGSEA. PCR was performed a second time for roughly 6 to 12 cycles using a sample-barcoded 5' primer and a J-beta primer mix. Each cDNA molecule received a tag from a template-switch adaptor that had 12 random nucleotides. TCRdb reprocessed the 5' RACE reads with MiXCR, giving one entry per CDR3 protein. The sample lists 1.5 million to 2 million distinct CDR3 sequences; roughly 28% were seen once. The table lists this clonotype with a few counts. Its target is unknown. Overall study findings and caveats: Strong correlation was found linking TCR beta diversity to naive T cell percentage. Donor CMV status, an unknown factor, possibly confounded changes in expanded clonotypes.

The origin of this receptor is a woman in her twenties or thirties in good health. Sequencing used blood. This chain uses TRBV29-1 with TRBJ1-2, with D unclear. The CDR3 DNA follows: TGCAGCGTTGAAGAGGGGAAGCGCTATGGCTACACCTTC. Residues: CSVEEGKRYGYTF.